This T cell receptor (beta chain) was identified in a study of OX40 agonist ivuxolimab in advanced cancers. Profiled with immunoSEQ multiplex PCR; TCRdb holds only in-frame clones, not every one. Of 25,000 to 40,000 clones in the sample, approximately 90% were seen once. A word on this clone: Its antigen is still unknown.

Study-wide points: At doses 0.1 to 3.0 mg/kg, CD4+ and CD8+ clones expanded. Averaging showed that CD8+ T cells had more expanded clones than CD4+ did.

The CDR3 sequence is 13 residues long. Per the germline V gene, CDR1 is MRHNA and CDR2 is SNTAGT. Trimming took 0 bases from V and 2 from J, leaving 4 bases between them. J is TRBJ1-1 and V is TRBV6-4; no clear D. The specimen was CD4+ or CD8+ T cells sorted from blood, collected in a trial of the OX40 agonist ivuxolimab. This clonotype was sampled from an adult with an advanced solid tumor such as melanoma, head and neck, liver or kidney cancer. CDR3 residues: CASSDSTNTEAFF. CDR3 sequence (DNA): TGTGCCAGCAGTGACTCGACTAACACTGAAGCTTTCTTT.